This T cell receptor (beta chain) was identified during a study of response to subunit inactivated influenza vaccine. General study points: The authors offered the suggestion that each seasonal influenza vaccination recruits few new T cells.

This clonotype was counted between two and nine times. As yet, its antigen is unknown. One entry per CDR3 protein results from TCRdb running MiXCR on the RT-PCR reads. The table shows hundreds of thousands of distinct CDR3 sequences, with 18% occurring only once. Germline loops: CDR1 KGHDR, CDR2 SFDVKD. Losses at the gene ends were 4 bases for V and 6 bases for J; bases not matched to a gene: 3. The CDR3 loop spans 14 amino acids. The chain has TRBV24-1 and TRBJ1-1; 11 bases map to TRBD1. Source: PBMCs from blood, taken about 5 days after vaccination. The sequence was obtained from a man in his fifties or sixties who received an inactivated influenza vaccine. The CDR3 DNA sequence: TGTGCCACCAGTGACCCGGGACAGGGGGCTGAAGCTTTCTTT. Amino acids: CATSDPGQGAEAFF.